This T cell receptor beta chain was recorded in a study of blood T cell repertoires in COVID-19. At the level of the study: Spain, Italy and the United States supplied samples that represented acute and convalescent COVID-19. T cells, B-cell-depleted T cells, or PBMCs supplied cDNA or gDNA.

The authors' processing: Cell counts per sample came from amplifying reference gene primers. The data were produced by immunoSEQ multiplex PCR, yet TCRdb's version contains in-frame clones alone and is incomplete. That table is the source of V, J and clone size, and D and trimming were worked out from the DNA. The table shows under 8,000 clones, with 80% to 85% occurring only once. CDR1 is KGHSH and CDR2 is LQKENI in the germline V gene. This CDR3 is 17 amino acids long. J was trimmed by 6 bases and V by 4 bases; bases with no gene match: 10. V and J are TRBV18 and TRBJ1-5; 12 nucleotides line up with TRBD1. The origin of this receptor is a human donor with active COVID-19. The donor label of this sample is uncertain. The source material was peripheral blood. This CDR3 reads CASSRAGTGGLTQPQHF. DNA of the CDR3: TGTGCCAGCTCACGCGCCGGGACAGGGGGCTTAACTCAGCCCCAGCATTTT.